This T cell receptor (beta chain) is drawn from a study of tumor-infiltrating lymphocytes in primary liver carcinoma. Overall study: Tumor lesions were T1-T3 N0M0 and spanned roughly 4 to 10 cm. Overall study findings and caveats: Tumor region pairs outstripped tumor-adjacent and tumor-blood pairs in overlap. Left bulk and unsorted, the samples did not allow CD4+ and CD8+ repertoires to be compared.

Regarding this clonotype: Its antigen is not identified.

The researchers obtained blood RNA from unsorted whole blood and also extracted germline DNA. The input was 450 to 550 ng total RNA; TCR beta cDNA was made from it with a constant-region primer. Three nested multiplex PCR rounds of slightly modified ARM-PCR generated TCR beta libraries. Two initial PCR rounds of approximately 10 cycles each paired TRBV1-TRBV30 forward primers with a C-beta reverse primer. In TCRdb, the multiplex PCR reads were re-called with MiXCR into one record per CDR3 protein. The profile shows 300,000 to 400,000 distinct CDR3 sequences, roughly 61% of them singletons. The CDR3 runs 15 residues. Germline V gene lookup returns CDR1 SGHAT and CDR2 FQNNGV. Trimming took 8 bases from V and 4 from J, leaving 19 bases between them.

This chain links TRBV11-2 with TRBJ2-3, with a tentative D call TRBD2 (6 bases). The sequence was collected from a man between 35 and 55 years old with primary liver carcinoma and hepatitis B virus infection. The material sequenced was peripheral blood. The CDR3 nucleotides read TGTGCCAGCGGCCCACTTACGGGAGTGCCAGATACGCAGTATTTT. Translation: CASGPLTGVPDTQYF.